One sample yielded the 31 T cell receptor beta chains listed below, sequenced in a study of T cell repertoires in cytomegalovirus infection. TCRdb itself ran the reads through MiXCR, one entry per CDR3 protein. Of 630,000 or so distinct CDR3 sequences listed, around 24% are singletons. Sequencing was carried out using CD8+ T cells from PBMCs. The source is a human donor in good health (CMV status not recorded). Some clones in this sample may be carry-over from other donors' samples.

This clonotype was recorded a few times. The chain has TRBV6-1 and TRBJ2-7; tentatively, D is TRBD1 (5 bases). The germline V and J ends were trimmed by 8 bases and 2 bases, with 16 bases remaining between them. The V gene's germline CDR1 is MNHNS and CDR2 SASEGT. This CDR3 region has 14 residues. The CDR3: CASCQGAAAYEQYV. The CDR3, as DNA: TGTGCCAGCTGCCAAGGGGCCGCAGCCTACGAGCAGTACGTC.

The J gene is TRBJ2-1, the V gene TRBV6-1; TRBD2 agrees at 10 bases. This CDR3 is 14 amino acids long. J gave up 9 bases and V 7 bases, and 9 bases lay outside the gene matches. Germline CDR1 and CDR2: MNHNS and SASEGT. CDR3 region: CASNSGGPVGEQFF. In DNA, the CDR3 is TGTGCCAGCAATAGCGGGGGGCCTGTCGGTGAGCAGTTCTTC.

As to this clonotype: The CDR3 does not close with the conserved phenylalanine or tryptophan, likely indicating a read error. The chain couples TRBV7-1 to TRBJ1-6; D might be TRBD1 (5 bases). TRBV7-1 is given ORF status, its function remaining uncertain. The CDR3 runs to 15 residues. Between the trimmed V and J ends, which lost 5 bases and 7 bases, there was a span of 15 bases. Here the CDR3 DNA reads TGTGCCAGCAGCCCACCGAGGGGTTTGAATTCACCCCTCCACTTG. This codes for CASSPPRGLNSPLHL.

This clonotype was found once. V gene TRBV20-1 combines with J gene TRBJ1-1; 7 bases are a match to TRBD1. The J segment lost 2 bases and the V segment lost 2 bases, leaving 5 bases of the junction unmatched. CDR1 and CDR2 (germline): DFQATT, SNEGSKA (reference sequence). The CDR3 totals 14 residues. The CDR3 sequence is CSARSDRANTEAFF. Here the CDR3 DNA reads TGCAGTGCTAGATCCGACAGGGCCAACACTGAAGCTTTCTTT.

This chain links TRBV4-1 with TRBJ2-2; 10 positions match TRBD1. Germline V lookup: CDR1 MGHRA, CDR2 YSYEKL. V shed 4 bases, J shed 5 bases, and the junction held 1 base outside the gene matches. This CDR3 comprises 14 residues. The DNA for the CDR3 is TGCGCCAGCAGCCGGGACAGGGGTACCGGGGAGCTGTTTTTT. Its protein product is CASSRDRGTGELFF.

The chain employs TRBV2 and TRBJ2-7; D gene uncertain. Germline CDR1 and CDR2: SNHLY and FYNNEI. This CDR3 has 11 residues. V dropped 8 bases and J dropped 0 bases, with 5 bases sitting between them. The CDR3 DNA follows: TGTGCCAGCCAGAACTCCTACGAGCAGTACGTC. This translates into CASQNSYEQYV.

This clonotype was detected a few times. The CDR3 is CASSQVGREETQYF. The CDR3 region has the DNA TGCGCCAGCAGCCAAGTTGGCAGGGAAGAGACCCAGTACTTC. The V and J genes are TRBV4-3 and TRBJ2-5; weak D call: TRBD1 (5 bases). This CDR3 region has 14 residues. The ends were cut back, 1 base at V and 3 bases at J, with 9 bases in the middle. CDR1 is LGHNA and CDR2 is YSLEER in the germline V gene.

Regarding this clonotype: A much larger clone sits a single nucleotide away, making a read error possible. The chain is built from TRBV6-8 and TRBJ1-5, with D unresolved. This CDR3 is 15 amino acids long. The germline V gene has CDR1 MNHGY and CDR2 SAAAGT. Here the CDR3 reads CTSTLTEESNQPQHF. The CDR3 coding sequence is TGTACCAGCACTTTGACGGAGGAAAGCAATCAGCCCCAGCATTTT.

This clonotype was picked up a small number of times. The junction shows a germline mismatch at one end, possibly a read error. This sequence joins TRBV7-6 and TRBJ1-2; 12 bases are a match to TRBD1. Germline V gene sequence: CDR1 SGHVS, CDR2 FNYEAQ. CDR3 length: 15 amino acids. The CDR3 nucleotides are TGTGCTAGCAGCAGAGCGGGACAGGGGGCCGCTGGCTACACCTTC. Translating it yields CASSRAGQGAAGYTF.

This clonotype came up a few times. The rearrangement links TRBV20-1 to TRBJ1-2, with a possible D match to TRBD1 (5 bases). The CDR3 extends over 13 amino acids. Looked up from germline, CDR1 is DFQATT and CDR2 is SNEGSKA (reference sequence). With 4 bases removed from V and 4 bases from J, the gap between germline ends came to 13 bases. The CDR3 reads CSAKGTYSYGYTF. In nucleotides, the CDR3 is TGCAGTGCTAAGGGGACTTATAGCTATGGCTACACCTTC.

This clonotype appeared a few times. The chain is built from TRBV6-2 or TRBV6-3 and TRBJ2-5; no clear D gene. The length of the CDR3 is 16 residues. In germline, CDR1 is MNHEY, CDR2 SVGEGT. V lost 0 bases and J 0 bases, leaving 11 bases between the germline ends. This CDR3 reads CASSYSARDYQETQYF. DNA of the CDR3: TGTGCCAGCAGTTACTCGGCTCGTGACTACCAAGAGACCCAGTACTTC.

The sample holds many counts of this clonotype. The chain carries TRBV28 and TRBJ1-2, with TRBD1 matching over 7 bases. The V and J ends lost 3 bases and 4 bases, in that order; junction bases with no gene match: 5. This CDR3 contains 14 residues. Germline lookup yields CDR1 MDHEN and CDR2 SYDVKM. The CDR3 DNA reads as TGTGCCAGCAGTTTCCTAGGGACAGCCTATGGCTACACCTTC. This encodes CASSFLGTAYGYTF.

A few counts support this clonotype. The chain uses TRBV6-2 or TRBV6-3 and TRBJ2-1; TRBD2 agrees at 12 bases. Germline V CDR1 and CDR2: MNHEY, SVGEGT. This CDR3 has 16 residues. V was pared by 4 bases and J by 5 bases, with 6 bases of the junction left unmatched. CDR3 DNA sequence: TGTGCCAGCAGTTCGACTAGCGGGGGCGCCCACAATGAGCAGTTCTTC. Translation gives CASSSTSGGAHNEQFF.

CDR3 sequence: CASSYPPAYEQYV. CDR3 nucleotide sequence: TGTGCCAGCAGTTACCCCCCGGCCTACGAGCAGTACGTC. The V gene is TRBV6-2 or TRBV6-3, the J gene TRBJ2-7; D gene unclear. The CDR3 runs 13 residues. Germline V gene sequence: CDR1 MNHEY, CDR2 SVGEGT. V was clipped by 2 bases and J by 2 bases, with 7 bases between them.

A note on this clonotype: The junction shows a germline mismatch at one end, possibly a read error. The chain recombines TRBV2 with TRBJ1-1; TRBD1 aligns across 7 bases. The CDR3 loop spans 12 amino acids. CDR1 is SNHLY and CDR2 is FYNNEI in the germline V gene. CDR3 sequence (DNA): TGTGCCAGCAGTAGGGAAAGGGGGCGGTTTAGCTTT. Translating it yields CASSRERGRFSF.

This clonotype came up a few times. The V and J genes are TRBV12-3 or TRBV12-4 and TRBJ1-2; D gene unclear. Trimming pared 5 bases from V and 8 bases from J, leaving 15 bases between. This CDR3 contains 13 residues. The CDR3 loop reads CASSTPGLGGYTF. The CDR3 DNA sequence: TGTGCCAGCAGTACCCCGGGGTTGGGAGGCTACACCTTC.

The V call is TRBV20-1, the J call TRBJ1-2; D remains ambiguous. Germline V CDR1 and CDR2: DFQATT, SNEGSKA (reference sequence). The V end was cut by 6 bases, the J end by 4 bases, with 30 bases between. This CDR3 has 18 amino acids. The CDR3 region is CSAPKRLSPLRGFYGYTF. DNA of the CDR3: TGCAGTGCCCCCAAAAGGCTTAGCCCACTGAGAGGATTCTATGGCTACACCTTC.

A few counts support this clonotype. The J gene is TRBJ1-1, the V gene TRBV6-2 or TRBV6-3; D is unresolved. Germline CDR1 and CDR2: MNHEY and SVGEGT. V dropped 2 bases and J dropped 4 bases, with 5 bases sitting between them. The CDR3 length is 12 residues. CDR3: CASSYGPTEAFF. CDR3 in DNA: TGTGCCAGCAGTTACGGACCCACTGAAGCTTTCTTT.

In this sample, this clonotype turned up many times. The chain employs TRBV6-2 or TRBV6-3 and TRBJ2-7; D may be TRBD1 or TRBD2 (5 bases each). V was trimmed by 8 bases and J by 7 bases, leaving 18 bases between them. In germline, CDR1 is MNHEY, CDR2 SVGEGT. The CDR3 totals 13 residues. CDR3 protein: CASAPGTLLEQYV. The CDR3 DNA is TGTGCCAGCGCCCCAGGGACCCTTTTGGAGCAGTACGTC.

This clonotype was seen more than once but under ten times. The genes are TRBV6-2 or TRBV6-3 and TRBJ1-1; D perhaps matches TRBD1 (6 bases). The CDR3 loop spans 14 amino acids. The germline V gene encodes CDR1 MNHEY and CDR2 SVGEGT. Trimming took 6 bases from V and 6 from J, leaving 17 bases between them. DNA for the CDR3: TGTGCCAGCAGCAAAAGCCCGGGGGCGTCTGAAGCTTTCTTT. Translation gives CASSKSPGASEAFF.

This clonotype has ten or more counts. The V call is TRBV7-9, the J call TRBJ2-1, with 7 bases that match TRBD2. With V trimmed by 6 bases and J by 2 bases, 7 bases remained unmatched. The CDR3 runs to 15 residues. The germline gives CDR1 SEHNR, CDR2 FQNEAQ (reference sequence). The CDR3 DNA is TGTGCCAGCAGTCTTGGGGGACTACCCTACAATGAGCAGTTCTTC. This translates into CASSLGGLPYNEQFF.

The V gene is TRBV7-9, the J gene TRBJ2-2; 8 bases are shared with TRBD2. V trimming: 5 bases; J trimming: 7 bases; junction bases outside the gene matches: 9. This CDR3 contains 15 residues. Germline V gives CDR1 SEHNR, CDR2 FQNEAQ (reference sequence). CDR3 DNA sequence: TGTGCCAGCAGCCCGTCGGGGGGGCGCGTCGGGGAGCTGTTTTTT. Amino acid sequence: CASSPSGGRVGELFF.

The chain is built from TRBV20-1 and TRBJ2-1; 11 positions agree with TRBD2. Germline assignment: CDR1 DFQATT and CDR2 SNEGSKA (reference sequence). The CDR3 spans 15 residues. Trimming removed 0 bases from V and 8 bases from J; junction bases left unmatched: 6. The CDR3 is CSARDRSGGVHEQFF. CDR3 in DNA: TGCAGTGCTAGAGATCGTAGCGGGGGGGTACATGAGCAGTTCTTC.

This clonotype has at least ten counts. The rearrangement links TRBV7-6 to TRBJ2-2; TRBD2 matches 9 bases. V gave up 4 bases and J gave up 2 bases; unmatched junction bases: 8. There are 17 residues in the CDR3. Germline values: CDR1 SGHVS, CDR2 FNYEAQ. The CDR3 DNA follows: TGTGCCAGCAGCTCGTTTAGCGGGGGCCCTAACACCGGGGAGCTGTTTTTT. Its translation: CASSSFSGGPNTGELFF.

This clonotype was observed a handful of times. CDR3 coding DNA: TGTGCCTCCTCGCAGGGGGCACCAGAGACCCAGTACTTC. Translating gives CASSQGAPETQYF. This chain links TRBV15 with TRBJ2-5, with 8 bases identical to TRBD1. V lost 11 bases and J lost 4; bases outside the gene matches: 9. Looked up from germline, CDR1 is LNHNV and CDR2 is YYDKDF (reference sequence). This CDR3 is built from 13 residues.

This chain joins TRBV7-9 and TRBJ2-7, with D perhaps assigned TRBD1 or TRBD2 (5 bases each). Per germline, CDR1 SEHNR and CDR2 FQNEAQ (reference sequence). The CDR3 covers 12 residues. V was cut by 5 bases and J by 7 bases, with 12 bases left in between. CDR3 nucleotides: TGTGCCAGCAGCCCTCGGGGCTCGGAGCAGTACTTC. This codes for CASSPRGSEQYF.

Ten or more counts support this clonotype. In DNA, the CDR3 is TGTGCCAGCAGTCTCCGGGACATCCAAGAGACCCAGTACTTC. Translation: CASSLRDIQETQYF. V is TRBV12-3 or TRBV12-4 and J is TRBJ2-5; TRBD1 is a possible D gene (6 bases). With 5 bases removed from V and 1 base from J, the gap between germline ends came to 11 bases. There are 14 residues in the CDR3.

This clonotype was counted ten times or more. This chain joins TRBV6-2 or TRBV6-3 and TRBJ2-2, with unresolved D. V lost 6 bases and J 2 bases, leaving 10 bases between the germline ends. The CDR3 is 14 residues long. Germline V gene lookup returns CDR1 MNHEY and CDR2 SVGEGT. CDR3 bases: TGTGCCAGCAGCTATGGGCTAAACACCGGGGAGCTGTTTTTT. This codes for CASSYGLNTGELFF.

This clonotype was seen more than once but under ten times. This rearrangement joins TRBV20-1 to TRBJ2-7; possible D gene TRBD1, 5 bases. V was trimmed by 6 bases and J by 0 bases, leaving 12 bases between them. Germline V CDR1 and CDR2: DFQATT, SNEGSKA (reference sequence). This CDR3 region has 13 residues. In DNA, the CDR3 is TGCAGTGCGAGAAAGACAGACTCCTACGAGCAGTACTTC. It is translated as CSARKTDSYEQYF.

The chain has TRBV29-1 and TRBJ2-4; D perhaps matches TRBD1 (6 bases). Germline V gene data show CDR1 as SQVTM and CDR2 as ANQGSEA. V lost 7 bases and J lost 5, with 9 bases in between. This CDR3 region has 11 residues. The CDR3 DNA sequence: TGCAGCGCCTGGACAGAAAACATTCAGTACTTC. It translates to CSAWTENIQYF.

V gene TRBV9 combines with J gene TRBJ2-3; no reliable D call. Germline CDR1 is SGDLS and CDR2 is YYNGEE. The ends were cut back, 0 bases at V and 4 bases at J, with 6 bases in the middle. CDR3 length: 13 amino acids. Written as DNA, the CDR3 is TGTGCCAGCAGCGTAGGCAAACCAGATACGCAGTATTTT. Translated, it gives CASSVGKPDTQYF.